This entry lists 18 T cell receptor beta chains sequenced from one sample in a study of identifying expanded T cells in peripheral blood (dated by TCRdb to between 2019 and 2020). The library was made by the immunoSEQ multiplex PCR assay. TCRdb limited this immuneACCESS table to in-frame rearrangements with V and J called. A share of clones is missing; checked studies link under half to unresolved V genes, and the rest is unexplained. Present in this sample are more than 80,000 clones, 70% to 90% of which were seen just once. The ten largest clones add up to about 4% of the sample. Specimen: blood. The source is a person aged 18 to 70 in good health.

The CDR3, as DNA: TGTGCCAGCAGCTCCCGAGGACTAGCGGGGAGAGGCACAGATACGCAGTATTTT. Protein: CASSSRGLAGRGTDTQYF. This sequence joins TRBV7-8 and TRBJ2-3; 12 positions agree with TRBD2. CDR1 and CDR2 from the germline V gene are SGHVS and FQNEAQ. CDR3 length equals 18 residues. The V and J ends lost 4 bases and 1 base, in that order; junction bases with no gene match: 9. Filled out from reference TRBV7-8 and TRBJ2-3, the complete variable domain reads GAGVSQSPRYKVAKRGQDVALRCDPISGHVSLFWYQQALGQGPEFLTYFQNEAQLDKSGLPSDRFFAERPEGSVSTLKIQRTQQEDSAVYLCASSSRGLAGRGTDTQYFGPGTRLTVL.

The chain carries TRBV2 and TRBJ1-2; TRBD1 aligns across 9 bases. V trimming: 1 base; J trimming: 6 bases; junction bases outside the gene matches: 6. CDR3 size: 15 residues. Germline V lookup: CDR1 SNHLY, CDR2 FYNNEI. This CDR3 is CASSEEGDRVHGYTF. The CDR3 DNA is TGTGCCAGCAGTGAAGAAGGGGACAGGGTGCATGGCTACACCTTC.

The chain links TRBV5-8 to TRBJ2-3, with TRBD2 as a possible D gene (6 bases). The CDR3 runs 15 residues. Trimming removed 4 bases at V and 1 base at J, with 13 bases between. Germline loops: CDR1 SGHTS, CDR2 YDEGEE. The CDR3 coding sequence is TGTGCCAGCAGCCCTCCGGGCGGGGGCACAGATACGCAGTATTTT. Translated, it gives CASSPPGGGTDTQYF.

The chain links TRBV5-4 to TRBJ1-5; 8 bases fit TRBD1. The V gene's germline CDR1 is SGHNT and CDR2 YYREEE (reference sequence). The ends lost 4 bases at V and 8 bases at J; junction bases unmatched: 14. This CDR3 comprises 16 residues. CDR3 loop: CASSRQTGAGGEPQHF. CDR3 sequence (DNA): TGTGCCAGCAGCCGACAGACAGGGGCGGGGGGTGAGCCCCAGCATTTT.

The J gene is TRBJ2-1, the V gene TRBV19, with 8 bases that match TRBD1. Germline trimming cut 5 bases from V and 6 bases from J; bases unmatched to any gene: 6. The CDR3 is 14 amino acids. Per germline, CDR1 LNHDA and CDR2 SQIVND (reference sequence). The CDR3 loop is CASSSTTGANEQFF. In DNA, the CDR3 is TGTGCCAGTAGTTCGACGACAGGGGCCAATGAGCAGTTCTTC.

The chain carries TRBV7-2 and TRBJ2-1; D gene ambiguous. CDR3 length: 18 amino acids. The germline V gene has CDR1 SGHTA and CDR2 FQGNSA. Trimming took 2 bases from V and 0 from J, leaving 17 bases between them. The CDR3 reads CASSLKWFLKSSYNEQFF. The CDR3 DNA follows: TGTGCCAGCAGCTTAAAGTGGTTTCTGAAAAGCTCCTACAATGAGCAGTTCTTC.

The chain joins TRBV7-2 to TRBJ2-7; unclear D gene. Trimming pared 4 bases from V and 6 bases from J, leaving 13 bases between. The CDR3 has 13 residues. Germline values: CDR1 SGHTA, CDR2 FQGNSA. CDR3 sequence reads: CASSSGRGSEQYF. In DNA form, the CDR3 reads TGTGCCAGCAGCTCAGGTCGTGGGTCCGAGCAGTACTTC.

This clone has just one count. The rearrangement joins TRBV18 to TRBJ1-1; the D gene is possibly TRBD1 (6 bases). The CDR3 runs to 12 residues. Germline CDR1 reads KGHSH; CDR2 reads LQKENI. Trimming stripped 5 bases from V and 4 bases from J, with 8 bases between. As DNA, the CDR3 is TGTGCCAGCTCAAGGGGGGGCACTGAAGCTTTCTTT. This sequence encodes CASSRGGTEAFF.

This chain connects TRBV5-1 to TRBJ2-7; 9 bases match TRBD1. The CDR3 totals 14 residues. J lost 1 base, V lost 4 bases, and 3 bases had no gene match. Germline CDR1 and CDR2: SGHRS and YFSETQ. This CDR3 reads CASSTGQGSYEQYF. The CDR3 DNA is TGCGCCAGCAGCACCGGACAGGGGTCCTACGAGCAGTACTTC.

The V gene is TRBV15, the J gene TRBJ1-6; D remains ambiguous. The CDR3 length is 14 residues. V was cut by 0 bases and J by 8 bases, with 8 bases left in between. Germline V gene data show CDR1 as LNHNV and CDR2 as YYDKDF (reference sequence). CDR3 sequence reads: CATSREAVDSPLHF. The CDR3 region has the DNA TGTGCCACCAGCAGAGAGGCAGTCGATTCACCCCTCCACTTT.

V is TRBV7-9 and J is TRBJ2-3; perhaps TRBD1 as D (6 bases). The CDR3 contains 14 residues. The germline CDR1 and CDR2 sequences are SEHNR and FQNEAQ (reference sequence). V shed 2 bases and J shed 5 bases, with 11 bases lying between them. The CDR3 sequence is CASSLTTGKDTQYF. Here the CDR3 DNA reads TGTGCCAGCAGCTTAACCACAGGGAAAGATACGCAGTATTTT.

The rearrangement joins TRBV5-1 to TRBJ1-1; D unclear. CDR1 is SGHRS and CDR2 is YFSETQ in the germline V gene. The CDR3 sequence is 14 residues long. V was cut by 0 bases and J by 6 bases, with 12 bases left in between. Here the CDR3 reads CASSLDGVFAEAFF. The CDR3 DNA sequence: TGCGCCAGCAGCTTGGATGGGGTATTTGCTGAAGCTTTCTTT.

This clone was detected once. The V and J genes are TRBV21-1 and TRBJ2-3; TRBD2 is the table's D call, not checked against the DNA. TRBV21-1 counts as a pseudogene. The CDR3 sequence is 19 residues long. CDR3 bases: TGTGCCAGCAGCAAAGCGCAAGCGGGGGGCCCTACTAGCACAGATACGCAGTATTTT. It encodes CASSKAQAGGPTSTDTQYF.

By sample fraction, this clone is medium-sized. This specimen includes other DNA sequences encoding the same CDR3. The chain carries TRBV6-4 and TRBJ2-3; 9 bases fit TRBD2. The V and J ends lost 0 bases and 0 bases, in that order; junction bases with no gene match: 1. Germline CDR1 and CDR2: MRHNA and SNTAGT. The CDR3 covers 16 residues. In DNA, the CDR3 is TGTGCCAGCAGTGACTCAGCGGGAGGTAGCACAGATACGCAGTATTTT. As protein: CASSDSAGGSTDTQYF.

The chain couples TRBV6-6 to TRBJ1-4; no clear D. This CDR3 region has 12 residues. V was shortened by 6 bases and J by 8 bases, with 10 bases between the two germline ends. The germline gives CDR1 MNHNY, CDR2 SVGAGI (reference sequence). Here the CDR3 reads CASSSGREKLFF. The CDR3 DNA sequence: TGTGCCAGCAGCAGCGGGCGGGAAAAACTGTTTTTT.

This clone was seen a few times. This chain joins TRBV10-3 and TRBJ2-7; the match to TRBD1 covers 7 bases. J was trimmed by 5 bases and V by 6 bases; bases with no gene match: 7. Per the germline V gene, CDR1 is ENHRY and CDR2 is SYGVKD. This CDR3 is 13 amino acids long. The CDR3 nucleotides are TGTGCCATCAGCCCGGGACAGATTAACGAGCAGTACTTC. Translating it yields CAISPGQINEQYF.

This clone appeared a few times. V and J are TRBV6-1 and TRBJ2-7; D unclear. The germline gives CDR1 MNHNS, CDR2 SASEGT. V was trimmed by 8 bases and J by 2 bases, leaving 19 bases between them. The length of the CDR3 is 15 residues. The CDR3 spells CASQEIDGSAYEQYF. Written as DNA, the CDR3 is TGTGCCAGCCAGGAGATCGACGGGTCAGCCTACGAGCAGTACTTC.

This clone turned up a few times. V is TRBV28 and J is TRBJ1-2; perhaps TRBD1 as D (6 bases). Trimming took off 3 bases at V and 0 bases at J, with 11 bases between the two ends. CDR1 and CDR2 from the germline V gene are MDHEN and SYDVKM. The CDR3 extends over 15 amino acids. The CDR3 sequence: CASSLEGGANYGYTF. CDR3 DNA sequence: TGTGCCAGCAGTTTGGAGGGGGGGGCTAACTATGGCTACACCTTC.